These 4 T cell receptor beta chains share one sample of origin, sequenced in a study of cytotoxic CD8 clonotypes in ibrutinib-treated CLL. Sequencing used immunoSEQ multiplex PCR; TCRdb keeps in-frame clones, though not all of them. The table has more than 200,000 clones, under 80% seen once. This specimen was PBMCs, taken after 24 months of ibrutinib treatment. The source of these receptors is a human donor with chronic lymphocytic leukemia.

The chain has TRBV5-6 and TRBJ1-2; D might be TRBD1 (5 bases). The CDR3 runs 14 residues. V was clipped by 3 bases and J by 3 bases, with 12 bases between them. Looked up from germline, CDR1 is SGHDT and CDR2 is YYEEEE. As DNA, the CDR3 is TGTGCCAGCAGCTGGTCCGGGACGGACTATGGCTACACCTTC. Translated: CASSWSGTDYGYTF.

DNA for the CDR3: TGTGCCAGCAGTCTCTCTAGCGTTCCAGAGACCCAGTACTTC. This translates into CASSLSSVPETQYF. The J gene is TRBJ2-5, the V gene TRBV28; possible D gene TRBD2, 6 bases. The V gene's germline CDR1 is MDHEN and CDR2 SYDVKM. Trimming removed 5 bases from V and 4 bases from J, with 14 bases in between. The CDR3 loop spans 14 amino acids.

The CDR3, as DNA: TGTGCCTGCAATCAGCCCCAGCATTTT. It yields the protein CACNQPQHF. The V and J genes are TRBV27 and TRBJ1-5; D not certain. The CDR3 runs to 9 residues. Germline lookup yields CDR1 MNHEY and CDR2 SMNVEV (reference sequence). Trimming took off 11 bases at V and 2 bases at J, with 1 base between the two ends.

The chain uses TRBV30 and TRBJ1-5, with D possibly TRBD1 on 6 matching bases. The germline CDR1 and CDR2 sequences are GTSNPN and SVGIG (reference sequence). V was pared by 4 bases and J by 5 bases, with 15 bases between. The CDR3 has 14 amino acids. The CDR3 nucleotides are TGTGCCTGGACAAAGAAGGGGGGCGATCAGCCCCAGCATTTT. Amino acids: CAWTKKGGDQPQHF.